This TCR beta chain stems from a study of Graves' ophthalmopathy and Graves' hyperthyroidism. Study overall: Ophthalmopathy not arising within 18 months of follow-up defined hyperthyroidism as stable.

Among the hyperthyroidism patients, all were newly diagnosed, aged 18 to 65, with under 2 months' duration. Ineligible for inclusion were patients with other autoimmune diseases, uncontrolled infections, pregnancy or lactation. Using RNA transcripts, the TCR beta CDR3 regions were amplified. Following a first-round RT-PCR that used HTBI primers, a second-round multiplex PCR was carried out. Each CDR3 protein is one row after TCRdb ran MiXCR on the multiplex PCR reads. The sample has more than 1,000,000 distinct CDR3 sequences, about two fifths seen once. The source material was peripheral blood or thyroid tissue (not recorded which). This clonotype was sampled from an adult man with Graves' hyperthyroidism.

The CDR3 loop is CASTSDRASNQPQHF. DNA for the CDR3: TGTGCCAGCACGTCGGACAGGGCGAGCAATCAGCCCCAGCATTTT. The rearrangement joins TRBV27 to TRBJ1-5; 8 bases are shared with TRBD1. Trimming removed 7 bases from V and 1 base from J; junction bases left unmatched: 6. The CDR3 consists of 15 residues. Germline-derived CDR1 and CDR2 are MNHEY and SMNVEV (reference sequence).